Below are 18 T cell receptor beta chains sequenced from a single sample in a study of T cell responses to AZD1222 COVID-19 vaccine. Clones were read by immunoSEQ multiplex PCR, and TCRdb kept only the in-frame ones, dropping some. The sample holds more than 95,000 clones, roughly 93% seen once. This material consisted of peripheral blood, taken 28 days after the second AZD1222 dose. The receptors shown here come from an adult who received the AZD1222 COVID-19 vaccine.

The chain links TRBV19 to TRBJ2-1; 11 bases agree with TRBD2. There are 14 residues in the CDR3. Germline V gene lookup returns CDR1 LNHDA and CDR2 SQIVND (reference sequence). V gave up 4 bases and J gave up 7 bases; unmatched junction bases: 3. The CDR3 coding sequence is TGTGCCAGTAGTACTAGCGGGAGGACTAATGAGCAGTTCTTC. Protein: CASSTSGRTNEQFF.

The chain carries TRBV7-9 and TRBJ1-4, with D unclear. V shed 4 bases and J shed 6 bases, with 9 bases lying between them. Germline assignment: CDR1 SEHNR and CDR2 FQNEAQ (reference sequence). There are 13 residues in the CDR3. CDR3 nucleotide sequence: TGTGCCAGCAGCTCTCAGGCGGATGAAAAACTGTTTTTT. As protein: CASSSQADEKLFF.

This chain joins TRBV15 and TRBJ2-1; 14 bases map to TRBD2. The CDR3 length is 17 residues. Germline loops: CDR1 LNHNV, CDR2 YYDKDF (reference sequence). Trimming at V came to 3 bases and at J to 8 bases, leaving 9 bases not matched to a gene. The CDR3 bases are TGTGCCACCAGCAGCTGGGGGACTAGCGGGAGTATGGATGAGCAGTTCTTC. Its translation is CATSSWGTSGSMDEQFF.

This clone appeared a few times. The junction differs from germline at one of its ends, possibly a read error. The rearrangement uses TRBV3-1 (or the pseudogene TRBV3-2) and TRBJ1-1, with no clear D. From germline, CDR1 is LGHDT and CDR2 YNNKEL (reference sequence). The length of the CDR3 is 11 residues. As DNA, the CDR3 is TGTGCCAGCAGACAAGGAAGCGAAGCTTTCTTT. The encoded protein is CASRQGSEAFF.

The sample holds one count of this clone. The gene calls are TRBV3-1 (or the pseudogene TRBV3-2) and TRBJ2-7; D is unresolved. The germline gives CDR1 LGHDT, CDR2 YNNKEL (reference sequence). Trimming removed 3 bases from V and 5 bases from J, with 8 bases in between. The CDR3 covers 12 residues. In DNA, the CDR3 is TGTGCCAGCAGCCATATCGTAGACGAGCAGTACTTC. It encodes CASSHIVDEQYF.

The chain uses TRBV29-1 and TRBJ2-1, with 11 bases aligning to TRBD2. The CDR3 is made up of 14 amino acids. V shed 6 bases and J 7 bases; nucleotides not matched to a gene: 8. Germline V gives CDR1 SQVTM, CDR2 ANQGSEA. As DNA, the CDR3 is TGCAGCGTGGACACTAGCGGGAGTATGAATGAGCAGTTCTTC. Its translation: CSVDTSGSMNEQFF.

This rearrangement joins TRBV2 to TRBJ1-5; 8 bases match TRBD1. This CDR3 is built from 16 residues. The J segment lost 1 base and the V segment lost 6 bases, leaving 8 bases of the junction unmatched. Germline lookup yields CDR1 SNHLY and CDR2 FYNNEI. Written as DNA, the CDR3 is TGTGCCAGCAGGGAGGACAGGGAGGGGAGCAATCAGCCCCAGCATTTT. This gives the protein CASREDREGSNQPQHF.

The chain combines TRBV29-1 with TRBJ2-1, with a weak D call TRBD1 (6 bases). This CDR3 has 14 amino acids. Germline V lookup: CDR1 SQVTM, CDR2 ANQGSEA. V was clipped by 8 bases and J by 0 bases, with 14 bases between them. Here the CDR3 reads CSMKTGSSYNEQFF. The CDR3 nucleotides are TGCAGCATGAAGACAGGAAGCTCCTACAATGAGCAGTTCTTC.

For the CDR3, the DNA is TGTGCCAGCAGTCCTCGACTCACCGCAGATACGCAGTATTTT. Translated: CASSPRLTADTQYF. The chain combines TRBV28 with TRBJ2-3; D ambiguous. CDR1 is MDHEN and CDR2 is SYDVKM in the germline V gene. Trimming shortened V by 5 bases and J by 4 bases, and 13 bases separated the two germline ends. This CDR3 has 14 residues.

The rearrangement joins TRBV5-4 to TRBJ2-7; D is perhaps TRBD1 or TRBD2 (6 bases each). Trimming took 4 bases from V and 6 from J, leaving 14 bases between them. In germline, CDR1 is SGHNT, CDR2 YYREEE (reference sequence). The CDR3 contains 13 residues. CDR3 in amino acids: CASSHSEGGEQYF. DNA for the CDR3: TGTGCCAGCAGCCACTCAGAGGGGGGCGAGCAGTACTTC.

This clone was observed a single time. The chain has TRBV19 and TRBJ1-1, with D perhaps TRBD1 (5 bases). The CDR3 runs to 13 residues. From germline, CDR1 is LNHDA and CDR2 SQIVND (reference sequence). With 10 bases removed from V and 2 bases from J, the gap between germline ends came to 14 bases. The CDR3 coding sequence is TGTGCCACGTCTTGGGGGGTCAACACTGAAGCTTTCTTT. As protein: CATSWGVNTEAFF. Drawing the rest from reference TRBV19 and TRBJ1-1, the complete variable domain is DGGITQSPKYLFRKEGQNVTLSCEQNLNHDAMYWYRQDPGQGLRLIYYSQIVNDFQKGDIAEGYSVSREKKESFPLTVTSAQKNPTAFYLCATSWGVNTEAFFGQGTRLTVV.

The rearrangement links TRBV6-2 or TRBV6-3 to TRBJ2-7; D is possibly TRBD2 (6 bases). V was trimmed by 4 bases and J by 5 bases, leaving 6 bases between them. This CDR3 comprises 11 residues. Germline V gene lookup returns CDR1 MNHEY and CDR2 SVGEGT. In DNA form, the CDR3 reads TGTGCCAGCAGTTGGGAGGACGAGCAGTACTTC. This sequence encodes CASSWEDEQYF.

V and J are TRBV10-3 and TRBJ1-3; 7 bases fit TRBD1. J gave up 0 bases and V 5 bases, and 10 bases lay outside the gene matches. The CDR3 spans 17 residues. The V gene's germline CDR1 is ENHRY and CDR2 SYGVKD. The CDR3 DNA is TGTGCCATCAGTAACCAGGGACAGACAAACTCTGGAAACACCATATATTTT. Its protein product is CAISNQGQTNSGNTIYF.

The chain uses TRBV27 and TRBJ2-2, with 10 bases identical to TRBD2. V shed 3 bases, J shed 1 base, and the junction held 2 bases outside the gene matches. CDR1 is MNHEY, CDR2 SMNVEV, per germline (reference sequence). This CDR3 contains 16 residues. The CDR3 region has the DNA TGTGCCAGCAGTTTTTGGACTAGCGGGAACACCGGGGAGCTGTTTTTT. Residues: CASSFWTSGNTGELFF.

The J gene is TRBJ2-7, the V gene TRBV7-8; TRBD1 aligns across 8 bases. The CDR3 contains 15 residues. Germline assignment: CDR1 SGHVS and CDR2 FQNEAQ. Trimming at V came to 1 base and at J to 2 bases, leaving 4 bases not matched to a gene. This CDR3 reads CASSLGTGYTYEQYF. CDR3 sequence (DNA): TGTGCCAGCAGCTTAGGGACAGGGTATACCTACGAGCAGTACTTC.

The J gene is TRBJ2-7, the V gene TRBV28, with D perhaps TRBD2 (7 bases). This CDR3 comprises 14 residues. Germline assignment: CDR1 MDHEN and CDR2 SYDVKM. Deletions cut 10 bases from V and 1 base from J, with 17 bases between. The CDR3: CATGYGGQSYEQYF. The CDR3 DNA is TGTGCCACCGGTTACGGGGGGCAGTCCTACGAGCAGTACTTC.

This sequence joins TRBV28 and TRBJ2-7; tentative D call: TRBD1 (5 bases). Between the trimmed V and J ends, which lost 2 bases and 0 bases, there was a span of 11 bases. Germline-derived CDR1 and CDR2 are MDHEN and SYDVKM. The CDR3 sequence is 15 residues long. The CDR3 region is CASSLPGYSSYEQYF. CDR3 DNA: TGTGCCAGCAGTTTACCAGGGTATAGCTCCTACGAGCAGTACTTC.

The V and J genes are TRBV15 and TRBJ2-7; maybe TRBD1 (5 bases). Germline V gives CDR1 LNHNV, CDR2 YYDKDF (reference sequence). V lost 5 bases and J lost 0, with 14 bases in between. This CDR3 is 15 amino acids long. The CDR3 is CATSPARQSSYEQYF. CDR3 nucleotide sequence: TGTGCCACCAGCCCCGCGAGACAGAGCTCCTACGAGCAGTACTTC.